This entry lists 5 T cell receptor beta chains sequenced from one sample in a study of vaccination and CD4 T cells after COVID-19. Their antigens are not known. Sequencing of DNA taken from cultured CD4+ T cells relied on the Oncomine TCR Beta short-read assay. TCRdb re-analysed the PCR reads in MiXCR, keeping a single row per CDR3 protein. Among roughly 19,000 distinct CDR3 sequences listed, roughly 51% were seen once. The treatment here: roughly ten-day PBMC culture with coronavirus spike peptide pools or control peptides (ViraFEST assay). The material sequenced was CD4+ T cells from blood, cultured in vitro, taken before SARS-CoV-2 vaccination. All receptors derive from a human donor who had recovered from COVID-19.

This clonotype was detected a few times. CDR3 in DNA: TGTGCCAGTAGTATAATAGGCAGACTGAGCAATCAGCCCCAGCATTTT. Translated: CASSIIGRLSNQPQHF. This chain links TRBV19 with TRBJ1-5; no firm D call. This CDR3 contains 16 residues. The germline CDR1 and CDR2 sequences are LNHDA and SQIVND (reference sequence). Trimming cost V 2 bases and J 1 base, with 12 bases left between them.

This clonotype is categorized as medium-sized (0.01 to 0.1%). The V call is TRBV15, the J call TRBJ1-5; 8 bases line up with TRBD1. The CDR3 has 16 residues. CDR1 and CDR2 from the germline V gene are LNHNV and YYDKDF (reference sequence). The V gene end was trimmed by 0 bases and the J gene end by 6 bases; junction bases not matched to a gene: 7. CDR3 nucleotides: TGTGCCACCAGCAGAGATCCAGGACAGGGAGGTCAGCCCCAGCATTTT. It specifies CATSRDPGQGGQPQHF.

This rearrangement joins TRBV6-5 to TRBJ2-7; maybe TRBD1 (5 bases). V dropped 0 bases and J dropped 6 bases, with 9 bases sitting between them. The CDR3 is made up of 13 amino acids. The germline V gene has CDR1 MNHEY and CDR2 SVGAGI. In DNA form, the CDR3 reads TGTGCCAGCAGTTACTCGTCAGGGCGCGAGCAGTACTTC. Residues: CASSYSSGREQYF.

This chain uses TRBV24-1 with TRBJ2-5; perhaps D is TRBD1 or TRBD2 (6 bases each). Trimming took 3 bases from V and 0 from J, leaving 13 bases between them. Germline V gives CDR1 KGHDR, CDR2 SFDVKD. The CDR3 consists of 16 residues. The DNA of the CDR3 is TGTGCCACCAGTGATCCGCGGGACATAAACCAAGAGACCCAGTACTTC. It is translated as CATSDPRDINQETQYF.

V and J are TRBV6-2 or TRBV6-3 and TRBJ2-3; the D is unclear. Between the trimmed V and J ends, which lost 7 bases and 4 bases, there was a span of 18 bases. The length of the CDR3 is 15 residues. Germline CDR1 and CDR2: MNHEY and SVGEGT. The chain's CDR3 is CASTSTDPTADTQYF. The DNA for the CDR3 is TGTGCCAGCACTTCCACGGACCCCACGGCAGATACGCAGTATTTT.